The rows below give T cell receptor beta chains drawn from one sample of a study of blood T cell repertoires in COVID-19. Assay used: immunoSEQ multiplex PCR; TCRdb lists only in-frame clones, some missing. Of under 250,000 clones in the sample, 75% to 85% were seen once. Sequenced sample: peripheral blood. The receptor set was obtained from a man between 50 and 59 years old with COVID-19, enrolled during active disease. The CDR3 runs from the conserved cysteine through the conserved F or W. Each record gives: J gene, CDR3 length, D gene, V gene, CDR3 protein, CDR3 DNA. A D gene is named only where the DNA matches it firmly.

j_call: TRBJ1-3
cdr3_length: 15
d_call: -
v_call: TRBV6-5
cdr3_aa: CASSYNPGVGNTIYF
cdr3_nt: TGTGCCAGCAGTTATAACCCCGGGGTGGGAAACACCATATATTTT

j_call: TRBJ2-5
cdr3_length: 15
d_call: TRBD2
v_call: TRBV7-2
cdr3_aa: CASSLVLAGVETQYF
cdr3_nt: TGTGCCAGCAGCTTAGTACTAGCGGGGGTGGAGACCCAGTACTTC

j_call: TRBJ2-1
cdr3_length: 13
d_call: TRBD2
v_call: TRBV30
cdr3_aa: CAWSGGNYNEQFF
cdr3_nt: TGTGCCTGGAGCGGGGGGAACTACAATGAGCAGTTCTTC

j_call: TRBJ1-3
cdr3_length: 15
d_call: -
v_call: TRBV6-5
cdr3_aa: CASRRAGGGGNTIYF
cdr3_nt: TGTGCCAGCAGGAGGGCTGGGGGCGGTGGAAACACCATATATTTT

j_call: TRBJ2-1
cdr3_length: 17
d_call: TRBD2
v_call: TRBV27
cdr3_aa: CASSTPAGVVLHNEQFF
cdr3_nt: TGTGCCAGCAGCACACCAGCGGGGGTAGTCCTTCACAATGAGCAGTTCTTC

j_call: TRBJ2-1
cdr3_length: 16
d_call: TRBD1
v_call: TRBV5-1
cdr3_aa: CASSLGGTASGNEQFF
cdr3_nt: TGCGCCAGCAGCTTGGGTGGGACAGCCAGTGGCAATGAGCAGTTCTTC

j_call: TRBJ2-5
cdr3_length: 16
d_call: TRBD2
v_call: TRBV11-1
cdr3_aa: CASSLIGGGLFRTQYF
cdr3_nt: TGTGCCAGCAGCTTGATCGGGGGGGGCCTTTTCAGGACCCAGTACTTC

j_call: TRBJ1-4
cdr3_length: 14
d_call: -
v_call: TRBV5-1
cdr3_aa: CASSSGGAREKLFF
cdr3_nt: TGCGCCAGCAGCTCCGGAGGGGCGCGGGAAAAACTGTTTTTT

j_call: TRBJ2-2
cdr3_length: 14
d_call: -
v_call: TRBV7-8
cdr3_aa: CASSLARSFGELFF
cdr3_nt: TGTGCCAGCAGCTTAGCACGTAGTTTCGGGGAGCTGTTTTTT

j_call: TRBJ2-7
cdr3_length: 16
d_call: TRBD2
v_call: TRBV27
cdr3_aa: CASSLRRIAGAYEQYF
cdr3_nt: TGTGCCAGCAGTTTACGTCGGATAGCGGGGGCCTACGAGCAGTACTTC

j_call: TRBJ1-2
cdr3_length: 15
d_call: TRBD1
v_call: TRBV6-2/TRBV6-3
cdr3_aa: CASSYFTGGVDGYTF
cdr3_nt: TGTGCCAGCAGTTACTTCACAGGGGGTGTCGATGGCTACACCTTC

j_call: TRBJ2-7
cdr3_length: 13
d_call: -
v_call: TRBV7-2
cdr3_aa: CASSLGVTYEQYF
cdr3_nt: TGTGCCAGCAGCTTAGGGGTGACTTACGAGCAGTACTTC

j_call: TRBJ2-1
cdr3_length: 13
d_call: -
v_call: TRBV24-1
cdr3_aa: CATSAQTDRRQFF
cdr3_nt: TGTGCCACCAGTGCACAGACCGACAGAAGGCAGTTCTTC

j_call: TRBJ2-5
cdr3_length: 17
d_call: TRBD1
v_call: TRBV18
cdr3_aa: CASSPIGQGASAETQYF
cdr3_nt: TGTGCCAGCTCACCAATAGGACAGGGGGCGAGTGCGGAGACCCAGTACTTC

j_call: TRBJ1-5
cdr3_length: 15
d_call: -
v_call: TRBV7-8
cdr3_aa: CASSFGAIQGQPQHF
cdr3_nt: TGTGCCAGCAGCTTTGGGGCCATTCAGGGTCAGCCCCAGCATTTT

j_call: TRBJ2-7
cdr3_length: 14
d_call: TRBD2
v_call: TRBV9
cdr3_aa: CASSPGLASYEQYF
cdr3_nt: TGTGCCAGCAGCCCGGGACTAGCCTCCTACGAGCAGTACTTC

j_call: TRBJ2-1
cdr3_length: 13
d_call: -
v_call: TRBV25-1
cdr3_aa: CASKVTGNNEQFF
cdr3_nt: TGTGCCAGCAAAGTGACAGGCAACAATGAGCAGTTCTTC

j_call: TRBJ1-2
cdr3_length: 14
d_call: -
v_call: TRBV18
cdr3_aa: CASSPPVLTGGYTF
cdr3_nt: TGTGCCAGCTCACCACCGGTCTTGACTGGTGGCTACACCTTC

j_call: TRBJ2-1
cdr3_length: 13
d_call: TRBD1
v_call: TRBV13
cdr3_aa: CASSWVTGAEQFF
cdr3_nt: TGTGCCAGCAGCTGGGTGACAGGGGCTGAGCAGTTCTTC

j_call: TRBJ2-7
cdr3_length: 16
d_call: TRBD1
v_call: TRBV6-4
cdr3_aa: CASSDPGTGAVYEQYF
cdr3_nt: TGTGCCAGCAGTGACCCCGGGACAGGGGCGGTCTACGAGCAGTACTTC

j_call: TRBJ2-5
cdr3_length: 14
d_call: TRBD1
v_call: TRBV6-5
cdr3_aa: CASRRGTGSETQYF
cdr3_nt: TGTGCCAGCAGGCGAGGGACAGGGAGTGAGACCCAGTACTTC

j_call: TRBJ1-6
cdr3_length: 15
d_call: -
v_call: TRBV6-5
cdr3_aa: CASSDTGFGNSPLHF
cdr3_nt: TGTGCCAGCAGCGATACAGGGTTTGGTAATTCACCCCTCCACTTT